This T cell receptor beta chain was observed in a study of graft-versus-host responses after intestinal transplantation. Study-wide context: Among the recipients, all got anti-thymocyte globulin induction and then tacrolimus and steroids for about 3 years.

The repertoire was sequenced with immunoSEQ multiplex PCR; TCRdb's copy has only in-frame clones and lacks some. Counted here are tens of thousands of clones, about 89% occurring once; the ten biggest clones make up roughly 2.6%. The J segment lost 7 bases and the V segment lost 2 bases, leaving 4 bases of the junction unmatched. Germline V lookup: CDR1 PRHDT, CDR2 FYEKMQ (reference sequence). The CDR3 is 15 amino acids. Worth noting for this clone: The antigen is undetermined.

The sample consisted of unstimulated CD8+ T cells sorted from spleen or lymph node cells, taken before intestinal transplant. The chain employs TRBV13 and TRBJ1-6, with TRBD1 matching over 8 bases. The receptor was derived from a human donor who received an intestinal transplant. In DNA, the CDR3 is TGTGCCAGCAGCTTATTCAGGGACAGGAATTCACCCCTCCACTTT. Its translation is CASSLFRDRNSPLHF. Full variable domain (outside the CDR3, taken from reference TRBV13 and TRBJ1-6): AAGVIQSPRHLIKEKRETATLKCYPIPRHDTVYWYQQGPGQDPQFLISFYEKMQSDKGSIPDRFSAQQFSDYHSELNMSSLELGDSALYFCASSLFRDRNSPLHFGNGTRLTVT.